This TCR beta chain was sequenced for a study of blood T cell repertoires in COVID-19. Turning to the study itself: Collection of acute and convalescent COVID-19 samples took place in the United States, Italy and Spain. PBMCs, B-cell-depleted T cells, or T cells provided the cDNA or gDNA that made up the material.

The CDR3 has 13 amino acids. Germline CDR1 is KGHDR and CDR2 is SFDVKD. The germline V and J ends were trimmed by 4 bases and 1 base, with 6 bases remaining between them. Sequencing used immunoSEQ multiplex PCR; TCRdb keeps in-frame clones, though not all of them. The sample holds about 360,000 clones, nearly 90% seen once. The sequencing input was PBMCs or T cells enriched from blood (not recorded which). The sequence came from a middle-aged woman with acute COVID-19. The rearrangement links TRBV24-1 to TRBJ1-1, with D hard to call. DNA of the CDR3: TGTGCCACCAGTGACCACACGAACACTGAAGCTTTCTTT. As protein: CATSDHTNTEAFF.